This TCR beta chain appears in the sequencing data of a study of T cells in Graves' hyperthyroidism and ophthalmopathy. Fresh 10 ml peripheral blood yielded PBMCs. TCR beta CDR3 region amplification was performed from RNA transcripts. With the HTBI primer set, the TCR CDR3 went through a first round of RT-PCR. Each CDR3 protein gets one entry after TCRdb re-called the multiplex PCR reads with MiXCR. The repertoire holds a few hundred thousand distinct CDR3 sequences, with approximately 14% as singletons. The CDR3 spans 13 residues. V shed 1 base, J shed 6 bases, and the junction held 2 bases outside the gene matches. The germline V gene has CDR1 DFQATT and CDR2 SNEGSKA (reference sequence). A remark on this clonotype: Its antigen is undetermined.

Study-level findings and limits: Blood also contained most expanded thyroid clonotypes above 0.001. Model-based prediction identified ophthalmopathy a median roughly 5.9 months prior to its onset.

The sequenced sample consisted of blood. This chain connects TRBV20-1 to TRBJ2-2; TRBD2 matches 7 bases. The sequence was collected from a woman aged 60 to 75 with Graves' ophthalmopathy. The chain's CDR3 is CSARVTSAGELFF. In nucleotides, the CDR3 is TGCAGTGCTAGAGTAACTAGCGCCGGGGAGCTGTTTTTT.